The 21 T cell receptor beta chains below were found in one sample sequenced in a study of blood T cell repertoires in COVID-19. Clones were sequenced by immunoSEQ multiplex PCR, and TCRdb holds only the in-frame ones, with some missing. This sample has 250,000 to 400,000 clones; 85% to 90% occur once, and the top ten carry less than 3%. The source material was peripheral blood. These receptors were taken from a woman aged 25 to 39 with COVID-19, enrolled during active disease.

This chain links TRBV7-9 with TRBJ1-1; a weak D match, TRBD1 (5 bases). The germline CDR1 and CDR2 sequences are SEHNR and FQNEAQ (reference sequence). Trimming cost V 1 base and J 3 bases, with 9 bases left between them. The CDR3 has 14 amino acids. DNA of the CDR3: TGTGCCAGCAGCTTAGGTGTAGGGGACACTGAAGCTTTCTTT. It yields the protein CASSLGVGDTEAFF.

V gene TRBV19 combines with J gene TRBJ1-2; D may be TRBD1 (5 bases). Germline values: CDR1 LNHDA, CDR2 SQIVND (reference sequence). V dropped 7 bases and J dropped 4 bases, with 19 bases sitting between them. The CDR3 spans 15 residues. The DNA for the CDR3 is TGTGCCAGTATCCCCAGGCTGGGGCTTCTCTATGGCTACACCTTC. It codes for CASIPRLGLLYGYTF.

V and J are TRBV18 and TRBJ1-6; D possibly corresponds to TRBD1 (5 bases). Germline CDR1 is KGHSH and CDR2 is LQKENI. V dropped 3 bases and J dropped 6 bases, with 9 bases sitting between them. CDR3 size: 14 residues. CDR3 sequence (DNA): TGTGCCAGCTCACCGACAGACCTTAATTCACCCCTCCACTTT. Residues: CASSPTDLNSPLHF.

This clone came up once. The V and J genes are TRBV19 and TRBJ1-4; D ambiguous. Germline V gene sequence: CDR1 LNHDA, CDR2 SQIVND (reference sequence). Trimming left V 8 bases short and J 7 bases short, with 17 bases between. The CDR3 covers 14 residues. The CDR3 nucleotides are TGTGCCAGTCGCTACCCAGGCAGTAGTGAAAAACTGTTTTTT. This encodes CASRYPGSSEKLFF.

Written as DNA, the CDR3 is TGTGCCAGCAGGGGCGGGGGGTCCTACGAGCAGTACTTC. Its protein product is CASRGGGSYEQYF. This chain connects TRBV2 to TRBJ2-7; TRBD2 matches at 8 bases. Germline V gene lookup returns CDR1 SNHLY and CDR2 FYNNEI. The CDR3 sequence is 13 residues long. With V trimmed by 6 bases and J by 1 base, 2 bases remained unmatched.

This clone was seen more than once but under ten times. The CDR3 bases are TGTGCCAGCAGGACTAGCGGGAGCTTAGAGCAGTTCTTC. Its translation: CASRTSGSLEQFF. The V and J genes are TRBV19 and TRBJ2-1; TRBD2 agrees at 13 bases. J lost 10 bases, V lost 9 bases, and 6 bases had no gene match. The germline V gene has CDR1 LNHDA and CDR2 SQIVND (reference sequence). This CDR3 has 13 residues. Supplemented by reference TRBV19 and TRBJ2-1, the full variable domain reads DGGITQSPKYLFRKEGQNVTLSCEQNLNHDAMYWYRQDPGQGLRLIYYSQIVNDFQKGDIAEGYSVSREKKESFPLTVTSAQKNPTAFYLCASRTSGSLEQFFGPGTRLTVL.

This clone was detected once. This sequence joins TRBV7-8 and TRBJ2-2, with 9 bases fitting TRBD2. This CDR3 spans 21 amino acids. The germline V gene has CDR1 SGHVS and CDR2 FQNEAQ. V shed 0 bases and J 4 bases; nucleotides not matched to a gene: 18. The CDR3 bases are TGTGCCAGCAGCTTAGCGGCGCCTAGGGGGTGGCGGGAGGGTGTCACCGGGGAGCTGTTTTTT. It yields the protein CASSLAAPRGWREGVTGELFF.

The rearrangement joins TRBV18 to TRBJ2-7; D is possibly TRBD1 (5 bases). V dropped 1 base and J dropped 0 bases, with 10 bases sitting between them. The germline V gene has CDR1 KGHSH and CDR2 LQKENI. The CDR3 is made up of 15 amino acids. The CDR3 region is CASSPQQGASYEQYF. CDR3 nucleotide sequence: TGTGCCAGCTCACCACAGCAGGGCGCCTCCTACGAGCAGTACTTC. Supplemented by reference TRBV18 and TRBJ2-7, the full variable domain reads NAGVMQNPRHLVRRRGQEARLRCSPMKGHSHVYWYRQLPEEGLKFMVYLQKENIIDESGMPKERFSAEFPKEGPSILRIQQVVRGDSAAYFCASSPQQGASYEQYFGPGTRLTVT.

The chain combines TRBV18 with TRBJ2-5; 8 bases map to TRBD1. J was trimmed by 5 bases and V by 3 bases; bases with no gene match: 11. The CDR3 contains 16 residues. Per the germline V gene, CDR1 is KGHSH and CDR2 is LQKENI. The CDR3: CASSPLARGRSETQYF. The CDR3 DNA sequence: TGTGCCAGCTCACCCCTCGCCAGGGGGCGCAGTGAGACCCAGTACTTC. Using reference TRBV18 and TRBJ2-5 for the parts outside the CDR3, the full variable domain is NAGVMQNPRHLVRRRGQEARLRCSPMKGHSHVYWYRQLPEEGLKFMVYLQKENIIDESGMPKERFSAEFPKEGPSILRIQQVVRGDSAAYFCASSPLARGRSETQYFGPGTRLLVL.

The genes are TRBV18 and TRBJ2-7, with a tentative D call TRBD1 (6 bases). This CDR3 region has 15 residues. The germline CDR1 and CDR2 sequences are KGHSH and LQKENI. Trimming took 3 bases from V and 3 from J, leaving 15 bases between them. The CDR3 DNA reads as TGTGCCAGCTCACCGGATCTAGGGGGTAGCTACGAGCAGTACTTC. Its translation is CASSPDLGGSYEQYF.

This clone is a singleton in its sample. The chain recombines TRBV19 with TRBJ2-2; D possibly corresponds to TRBD2 (5 bases). Per the germline V gene, CDR1 is LNHDA and CDR2 is SQIVND (reference sequence). This CDR3 has 15 residues. The germline V and J ends were trimmed by 2 bases and 2 bases, with 9 bases remaining between them. In DNA form, the CDR3 reads TGTGCCAGTAGTATATTAGGGAGTAACACCGGGGAGCTGTTTTTT. Amino acids: CASSILGSNTGELFF.

The chain recombines TRBV29-1 with TRBJ1-1, with D possibly matching TRBD1 (6 bases). V lost 5 bases and J lost 7, with 11 bases in between. The CDR3 loop spans 11 amino acids. Germline CDR1 SQVTM, CDR2 ANQGSEA. The CDR3 DNA follows: TGCAGCGTTTTGTCAGGGGTTGAAGCTTTCTTT. This translates into CSVLSGVEAFF.

The chain employs TRBV14 and TRBJ1-1; possibly TRBD1 for D (6 bases). This CDR3 is 15 amino acids long. The ends were cut back, 0 bases at V and 10 bases at J, with 18 bases in the middle. Germline-derived CDR1 and CDR2 are SGHDN and FVKESK. For the CDR3, the DNA is TGTGCCAGCAGCCAAGATATTCGCGGACAGATGGGAGCTTTCTTT. The encoded protein is CASSQDIRGQMGAFF.

V is TRBV5-1 and J is TRBJ2-2; 7 nucleotides align to TRBD1. V gave up 0 bases and J gave up 4 bases; unmatched junction bases: 6. Germline lookup yields CDR1 SGHRS and CDR2 YFSETQ. The CDR3 runs 16 residues. CDR3: CASSLAARGSTGELFF. The CDR3 nucleotides are TGCGCCAGCAGCTTGGCCGCCAGGGGGAGCACCGGGGAGCTGTTTTTT.

The chain combines TRBV19 with TRBJ1-2; TRBD1 might be the D (5 bases). V was cut by 3 bases and J by 4 bases, with 12 bases left in between. This CDR3 spans 14 amino acids. CDR1 LNHDA and CDR2 SQIVND come from the germline V gene (reference sequence). The CDR3 nucleotides are TGTGCCAGTAGTATTGGTCAGGGAACCTATGGCTACACCTTC. This encodes CASSIGQGTYGYTF.

The J gene is TRBJ1-2, the V gene TRBV3-1 (or the pseudogene TRBV3-2); 9 nucleotides align to TRBD1. Germline CDR1 LGHDT, CDR2 YNNKEL (reference sequence). The CDR3 runs to 16 residues. V dropped 1 base and J dropped 2; count of bases not matched to a gene: 5. CDR3 amino acids: CASSQGITGGNYGYTF. The DNA for the CDR3 is TGTGCCAGCAGCCAAGGGATTACAGGGGGCAACTATGGCTACACCTTC.

This rearrangement joins TRBV12-3 or TRBV12-4 to TRBJ1-2; D not certain. The CDR3 sequence is 11 residues long. Trimming cost V 3 bases and J 5 bases, with 4 bases left between them. CDR3 amino acids: CASSFPYGYTF. DNA for the CDR3: TGTGCCAGCAGTTTTCCATATGGCTACACCTTC.

The chain recombines TRBV29-1 with TRBJ1-2, with TRBD1 matching over 9 bases. CDR1 SQVTM and CDR2 ANQGSEA come from the germline V gene. V shed 6 bases, J shed 8 bases, and the junction held 22 bases outside the gene matches. This CDR3 has 17 amino acids. CDR3 bases: TGCAGCGTCCTGCACTCCTTAGGGGACAGGGTTTTGGGGGGCTACACCTTC. Protein: CSVLHSLGDRVLGGYTF.

The chain links TRBV14 to TRBJ2-1; 7 bases agree with TRBD2. The CDR3 contains 14 residues. The germline V gene has CDR1 SGHDN and CDR2 FVKESK. Trimming took 1 base from V and 15 from J; bases not matched to a gene: 12. CDR3 in DNA: TGTGCCAGCAGCCAAGTAGGTGAGCGGGATCAGATGTTCTTC. It is translated as CASSQVGERDQMFF.

This chain joins TRBV28 and TRBJ1-5, with TRBD1 identical over 8 bases. CDR3 length equals 15 residues. Germline CDR1 reads MDHEN; CDR2 reads SYDVKM. Trimming removed 4 bases from V and 3 bases from J; junction bases left unmatched: 5. CDR3 DNA sequence: TGTGCCAGCAGTTCCCCGACAGGGGACAATCAGCCCCAGCATTTT. Protein: CASSSPTGDNQPQHF.

The rearrangement links TRBV27 to TRBJ2-1, with D maybe TRBD2 (5 bases). In germline, CDR1 is MNHEY, CDR2 SMNVEV (reference sequence). V was cut by 5 bases and J by 6 bases, with 14 bases left in between. The CDR3 runs 14 residues. Here the CDR3 DNA reads TGTGCCAGCAGTCTCACTAGTGTTCTCAATGAGCAGTTCTTC. As protein: CASSLTSVLNEQFF.